The following is a T cell receptor beta chain sequence with its context. Its antigen is unknown. The sample comes from a study of cytomegalovirus exposure and HLA in healthy donors. Whole-study context: A data release that came early held about 89 million unique TCRs from HLA-typed donors. Whole-study results and caveats: Rarity characterized most TCR sequences, yet some public TCRs appeared in many donors. In terms of immune exposure information, only CMV serostatus was available.

The PCR made use of 60 Vbeta and 13 Jbeta primers. Original data processing: A follow-up analysis tallied 65 million to 80 million unique TCR beta chains, roughly 11 million shared. The method was immunoSEQ multiplex PCR; TCRdb's version includes in-frame clones alone and lacks a portion of them. That table furnishes V, J and clone size, whereas the DNA furnished D and trimming. This sample has 120,000 or so clones, with 10% to 13% found just once. This clonotype was obtained from a woman in her late teens or twenties in good health and CMV-seropositive. Sequencing was carried out using PBMCs.

The CDR3 DNA is TGTGCCAGCAGCGCCAGGGGTCGCACAGATACGCAGTATTTT. Translation: CASSARGRTDTQYF. This chain links TRBV28 with TRBJ2-3; TRBD1 might be the D (6 bases). Germline V CDR1 and CDR2: MDHEN, SYDVKM. The length of the CDR3 is 14 residues. Trimming removed 6 bases from V and 1 base from J, with 11 bases in between.